This TCR beta chain was retrieved from a study of T cell changes during pregnancy in multiple sclerosis. Some clones are missing from TCRdb's copy, which holds only in-frame ones; the method was immunoSEQ multiplex PCR. Of about 79,000 clones listed, about 90% are singletons. V gave up 7 bases and J gave up 0 bases; unmatched junction bases: 8. The germline CDR1 and CDR2 sequences are LNHDA and SQIVND (reference sequence). This CDR3 contains 15 residues. This clonotype was obtained from a female donor with multiple sclerosis, enrolled in a pregnancy study. This rearrangement joins TRBV19 to TRBJ2-7; 8 positions agree with TRBD1. The input for sequencing was CD4+ T cells from peripheral blood mononuclear cells, taken in the second trimester of pregnancy. The CDR3 reads CASTAGQGYSYEQYF. The CDR3 coding sequence is TGTGCCAGTACCGCCGGACAGGGCTACTCCTACGAGCAGTACTTC. The variable domain in full, with the rest retrieved from reference TRBV19 and TRBJ2-7, is DGGITQSPKYLFRKEGQNVTLSCEQNLNHDAMYWYRQDPGQGLRLIYYSQIVNDFQKGDIAEGYSVSREKKESFPLTVTSAQKNPTAFYLCASTAGQGYSYEQYFGPGTRLTVT.